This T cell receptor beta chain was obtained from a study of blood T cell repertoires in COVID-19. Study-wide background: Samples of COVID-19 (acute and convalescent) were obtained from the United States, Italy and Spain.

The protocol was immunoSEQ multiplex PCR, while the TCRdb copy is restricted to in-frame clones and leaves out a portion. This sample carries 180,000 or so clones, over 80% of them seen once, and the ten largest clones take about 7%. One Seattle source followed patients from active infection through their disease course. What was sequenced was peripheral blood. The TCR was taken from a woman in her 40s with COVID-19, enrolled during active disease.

As DNA, the CDR3 is TGTGCCAGCAGCCAGGGGGGACTTGCTAATTCACCCCTCCACTTT. It encodes CASSQGGLANSPLHF. The rearrangement joins TRBV9 to TRBJ1-6; TRBD1 aligns across 7 bases. The CDR3 has 15 residues. CDR1 SGDLS and CDR2 YYNGEE come from the germline V gene. The trim removed 4 bases at V and 6 bases at J, leaving 7 bases unmatched.